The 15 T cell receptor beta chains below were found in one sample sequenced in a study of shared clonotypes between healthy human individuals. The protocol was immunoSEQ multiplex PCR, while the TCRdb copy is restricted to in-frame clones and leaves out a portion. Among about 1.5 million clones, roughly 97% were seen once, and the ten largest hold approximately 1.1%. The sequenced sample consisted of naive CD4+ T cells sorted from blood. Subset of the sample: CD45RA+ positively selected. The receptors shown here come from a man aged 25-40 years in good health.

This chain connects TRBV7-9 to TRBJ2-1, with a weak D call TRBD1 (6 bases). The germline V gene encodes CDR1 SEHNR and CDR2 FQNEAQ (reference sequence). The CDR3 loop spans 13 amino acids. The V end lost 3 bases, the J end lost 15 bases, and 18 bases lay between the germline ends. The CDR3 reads CASSFSQGTDRFF. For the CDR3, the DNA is TGTGCCAGCAGCTTTTCCCAGGGGACGGACCGGTTCTTC.

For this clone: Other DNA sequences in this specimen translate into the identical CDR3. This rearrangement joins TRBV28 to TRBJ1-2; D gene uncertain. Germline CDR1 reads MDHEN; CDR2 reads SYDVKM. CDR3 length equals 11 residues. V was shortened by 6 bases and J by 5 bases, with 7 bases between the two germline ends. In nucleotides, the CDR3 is TGTGCCAGCAGACAAGGGTATGGCTACACCTTC. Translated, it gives CASRQGYGYTF.

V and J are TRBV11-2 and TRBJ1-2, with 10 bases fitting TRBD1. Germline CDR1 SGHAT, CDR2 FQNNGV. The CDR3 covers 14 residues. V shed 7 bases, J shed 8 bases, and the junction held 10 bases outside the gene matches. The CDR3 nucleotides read TGTGCCAGCAACCCTGGACAGGGGGAGCGCGGCTACACCTTC. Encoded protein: CASNPGQGERGYTF.

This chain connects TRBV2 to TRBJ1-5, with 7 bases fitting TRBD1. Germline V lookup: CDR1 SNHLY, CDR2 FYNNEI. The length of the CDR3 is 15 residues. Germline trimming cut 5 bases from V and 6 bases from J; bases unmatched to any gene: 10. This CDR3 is CASSSNNRGVQPQHF. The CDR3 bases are TGTGCCAGCAGTTCAAACAACAGGGGCGTTCAGCCCCAGCATTTT.

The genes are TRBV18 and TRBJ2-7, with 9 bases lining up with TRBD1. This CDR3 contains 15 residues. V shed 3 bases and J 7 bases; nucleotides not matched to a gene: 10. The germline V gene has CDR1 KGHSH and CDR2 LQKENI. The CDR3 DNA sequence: TGTGCCAGCTCACCCCCCGGGACAGGGCCGGGGGAGCAGTACTTC. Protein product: CASSPPGTGPGEQYF.

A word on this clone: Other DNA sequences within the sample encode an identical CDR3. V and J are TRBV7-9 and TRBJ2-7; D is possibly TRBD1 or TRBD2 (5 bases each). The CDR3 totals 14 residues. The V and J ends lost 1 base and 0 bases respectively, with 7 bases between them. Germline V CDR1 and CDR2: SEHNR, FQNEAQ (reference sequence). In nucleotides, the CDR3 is TGTGCCAGCAGCTTAGGGGGGAACTCCTACGAGCAGTACTTC. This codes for CASSLGGNSYEQYF.

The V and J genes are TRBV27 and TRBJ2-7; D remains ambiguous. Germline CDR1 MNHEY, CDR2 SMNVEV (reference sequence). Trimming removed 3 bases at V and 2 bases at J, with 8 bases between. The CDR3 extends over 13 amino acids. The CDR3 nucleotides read TGTGCCAGCAGTTTCCATCCTCCCTACGAGCAGTACTTC. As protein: CASSFHPPYEQYF.

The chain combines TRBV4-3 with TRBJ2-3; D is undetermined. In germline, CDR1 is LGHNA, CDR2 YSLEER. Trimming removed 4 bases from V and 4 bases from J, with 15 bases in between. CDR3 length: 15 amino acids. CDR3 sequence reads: CASSRTRSVADTQYF. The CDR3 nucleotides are TGCGCCAGCAGCCGGACCAGATCGGTGGCAGATACGCAGTATTTT.

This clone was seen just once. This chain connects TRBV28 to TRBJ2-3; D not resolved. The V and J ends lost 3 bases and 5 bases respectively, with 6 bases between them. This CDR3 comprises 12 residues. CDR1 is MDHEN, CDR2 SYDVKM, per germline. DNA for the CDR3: TGTGCCAGCAGTTTTTCCGTAGATACGCAGTATTTT. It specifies CASSFSVDTQYF.

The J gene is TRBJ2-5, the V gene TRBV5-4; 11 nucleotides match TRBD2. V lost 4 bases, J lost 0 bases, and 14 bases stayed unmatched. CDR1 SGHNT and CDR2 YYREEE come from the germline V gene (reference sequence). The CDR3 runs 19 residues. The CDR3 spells CASSREKTSGTRYQETQYF. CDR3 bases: TGTGCCAGCAGCCGGGAGAAGACTAGCGGGACTAGGTACCAAGAGACCCAGTACTTC.

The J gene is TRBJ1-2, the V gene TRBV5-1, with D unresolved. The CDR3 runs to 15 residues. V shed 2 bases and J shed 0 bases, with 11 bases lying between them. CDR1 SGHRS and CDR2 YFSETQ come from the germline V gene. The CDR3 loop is CASSFGDGANYGYTF. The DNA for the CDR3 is TGCGCCAGCAGCTTTGGAGATGGAGCTAACTATGGCTACACCTTC.

CDR3 coding DNA: TGTGCCAGCAGTGTGAGGGGGACAGAGAACACTGAAGCTTTCTTT. It encodes CASSVRGTENTEAFF. The rearrangement uses TRBV6-1 and TRBJ1-1; 7 nucleotides line up with TRBD1. Per the germline V gene, CDR1 is MNHNS and CDR2 is SASEGT. The CDR3 consists of 15 residues. Losses at the gene ends were 4 bases for V and 1 base for J; bases not matched to a gene: 6.

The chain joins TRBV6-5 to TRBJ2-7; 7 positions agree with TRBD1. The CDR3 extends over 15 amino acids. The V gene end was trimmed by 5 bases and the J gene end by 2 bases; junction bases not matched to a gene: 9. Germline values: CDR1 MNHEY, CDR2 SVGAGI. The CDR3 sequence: CASSRQGQLPYEQYF. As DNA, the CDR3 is TGTGCCAGCAGTCGCCAGGGACAGCTGCCCTACGAGCAGTACTTC.

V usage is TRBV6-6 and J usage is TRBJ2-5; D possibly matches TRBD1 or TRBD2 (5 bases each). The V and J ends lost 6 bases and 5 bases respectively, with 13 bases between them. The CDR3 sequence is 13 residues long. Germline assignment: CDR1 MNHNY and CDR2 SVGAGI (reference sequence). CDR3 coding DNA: TGTGCCAGCAGGAGGGACCCGACGGAGACCCAGTACTTC. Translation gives CASRRDPTETQYF.

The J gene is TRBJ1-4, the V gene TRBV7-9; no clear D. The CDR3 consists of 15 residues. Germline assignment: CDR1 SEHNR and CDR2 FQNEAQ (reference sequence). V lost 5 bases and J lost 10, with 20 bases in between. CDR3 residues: CASSQNPGIIVKLFF. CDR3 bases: TGTGCCAGCAGCCAAAACCCCGGGATTATAGTAAAACTGTTTTTT.